This T cell receptor (beta chain) was found in a study of OX40 agonist ivuxolimab in advanced cancers. Study-wide background: At around 81% male, the cohort had a mean age of about 60 years, ranging from roughly 23 to 80.

The CDR3 extends over 16 amino acids. V trimming: 6 bases; J trimming: 7 bases; junction bases outside the gene matches: 11. The germline V gene has CDR1 MDHEN and CDR2 SYDVKM. The protocol was immunoSEQ multiplex PCR, while the TCRdb copy is restricted to in-frame clones and leaves out a portion. Among tens of thousands of clones, roughly 88% were seen once, and the ten largest hold about 4%. V gene TRBV28 combines with J gene TRBJ2-2; 10 nucleotides align to TRBD2. The sequence came from an adult with an advanced solid tumor such as melanoma, head and neck, liver or kidney cancer. This specimen was CD4+ or CD8+ T cells sorted from blood, taken in a trial of the OX40 agonist ivuxolimab. CDR3 bases: TGTGCCAGCAGATTGGGGAGCGGGAGGGCCGACGGGGAGCTGTTTTTT. Protein sequence: CASRLGSGRADGELFF.